The present T cell receptor (beta chain) was sequenced within a study of identifying expanded T cells in peripheral blood. Broader study findings: Differentially abundant clones: about 1.3 between replicates, around 16 at around 14 days, 19 at four. Clone count variance between roughly 2-week samples rose with total template count.

The protocol was immunoSEQ multiplex PCR, while the TCRdb copy is restricted to in-frame clones and leaves out a portion. The sample holds tens of thousands of clones; 89% are singletons and the top ten take around 2.7%. The CDR3 totals 12 residues. Germline CDR1 SGHRS, CDR2 YFSETQ. V was trimmed by 1 base and J by 3 bases, leaving 5 bases between them. No infections or other immune events were documented during collection. Details on this clone: Its antigen remains unknown.

J is TRBJ2-7 and V is TRBV5-1, with D unclear. This sequence originates from a person aged 18 to 75 in good health. The sequencing sample was made of blood. The chain's CDR3 is CASSLLVYEQYF. The CDR3 DNA follows: TGCGCCAGCAGCTTGTTAGTCTACGAGCAGTACTTC. The whole variable domain, remainder taken from reference TRBV5-1 and TRBJ2-7, is KAGVTQTPRYLIKTRGQQVTLSCSPISGHRSVSWYQQTPGQGLQFLFEYFSETQRNKGNFPGRFSGRQFSNSRSEMNVSTLELGDSALYLCASSLLVYEQYFGPGTRLTVT.